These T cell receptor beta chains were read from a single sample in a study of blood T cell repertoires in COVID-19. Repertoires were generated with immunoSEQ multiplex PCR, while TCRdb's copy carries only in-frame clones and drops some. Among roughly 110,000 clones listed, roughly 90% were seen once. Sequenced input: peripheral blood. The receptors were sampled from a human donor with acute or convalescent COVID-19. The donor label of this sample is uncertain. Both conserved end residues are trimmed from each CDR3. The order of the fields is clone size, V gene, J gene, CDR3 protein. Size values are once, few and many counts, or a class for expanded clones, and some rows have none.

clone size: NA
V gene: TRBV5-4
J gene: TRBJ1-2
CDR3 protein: ASSGQGATNYGYT

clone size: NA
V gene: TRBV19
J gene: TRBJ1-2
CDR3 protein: ASSVQGSYGYT

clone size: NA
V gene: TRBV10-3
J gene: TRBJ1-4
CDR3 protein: AISESTGGEKLF

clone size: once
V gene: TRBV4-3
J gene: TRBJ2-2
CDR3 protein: ASSRGITSVTGELF

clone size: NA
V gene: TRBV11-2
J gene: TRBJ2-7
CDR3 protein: ASSLGAGGTYEQY

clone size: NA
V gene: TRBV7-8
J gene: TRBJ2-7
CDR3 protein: ASSSRTGPSTPY

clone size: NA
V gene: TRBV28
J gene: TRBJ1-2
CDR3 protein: ASSLRQGDPNYGYT

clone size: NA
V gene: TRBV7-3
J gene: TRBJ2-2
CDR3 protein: ASSLWAGTGEFSNTGELF

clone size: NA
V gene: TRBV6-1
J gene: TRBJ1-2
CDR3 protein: ASSEHGRNYGYT

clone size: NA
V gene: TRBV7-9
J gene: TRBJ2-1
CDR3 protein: ASSQRSGAYNEQF

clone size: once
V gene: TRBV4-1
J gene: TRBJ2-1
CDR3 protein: ASSPRRTTDEQF

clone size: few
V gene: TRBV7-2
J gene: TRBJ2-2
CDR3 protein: ASSLLAGGPGELF

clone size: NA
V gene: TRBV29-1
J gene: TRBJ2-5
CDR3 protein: SVEDARGWETQY

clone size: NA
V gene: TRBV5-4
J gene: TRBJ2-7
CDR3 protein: ASSLGGAVSYEQY

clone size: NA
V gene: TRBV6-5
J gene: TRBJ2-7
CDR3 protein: ASSYGGLGYEQY

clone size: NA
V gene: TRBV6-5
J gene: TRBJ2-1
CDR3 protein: ASSYSGTRGNEQF

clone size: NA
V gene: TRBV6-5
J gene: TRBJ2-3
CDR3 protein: ASSGLAGAKDTQY

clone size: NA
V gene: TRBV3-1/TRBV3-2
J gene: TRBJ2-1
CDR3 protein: ASSPGDFDYNEQF

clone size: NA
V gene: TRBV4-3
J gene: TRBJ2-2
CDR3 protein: ASSTKMVLSTGELF

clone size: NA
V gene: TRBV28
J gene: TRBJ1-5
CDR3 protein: ASSPQLGHQPQH

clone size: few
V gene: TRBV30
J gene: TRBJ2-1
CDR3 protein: AWSVRLEQF

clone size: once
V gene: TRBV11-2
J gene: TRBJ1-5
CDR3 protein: ASSLQERDQPQH

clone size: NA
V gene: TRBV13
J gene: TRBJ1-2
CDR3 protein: ASSGSGGDYGYT

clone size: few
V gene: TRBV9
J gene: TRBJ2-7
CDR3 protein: ASSAAAGPPYEQY

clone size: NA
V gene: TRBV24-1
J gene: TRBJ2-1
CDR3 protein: ATSDLGAGKGNEQF

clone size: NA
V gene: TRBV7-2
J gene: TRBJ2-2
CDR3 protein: ASSSTRDTGELF

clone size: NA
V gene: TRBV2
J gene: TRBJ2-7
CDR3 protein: ASRELEHEQY

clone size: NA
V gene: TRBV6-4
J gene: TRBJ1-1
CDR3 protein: ASSDSRLGENTEAF

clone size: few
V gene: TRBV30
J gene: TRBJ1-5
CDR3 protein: AWSGQGEQPQH

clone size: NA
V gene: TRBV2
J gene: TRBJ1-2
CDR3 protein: ASSDYRGAYGYT

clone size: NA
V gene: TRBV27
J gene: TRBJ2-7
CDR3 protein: ASSSGTGEYEQY

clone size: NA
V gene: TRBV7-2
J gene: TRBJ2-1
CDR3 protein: ASSSDRVGQF

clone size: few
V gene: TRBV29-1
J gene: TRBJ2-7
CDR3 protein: SVERQGANEQY

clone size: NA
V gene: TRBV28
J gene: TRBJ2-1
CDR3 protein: ASSLPGTDNEQF

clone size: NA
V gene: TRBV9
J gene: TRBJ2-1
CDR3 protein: ASSATGTSGFNEQF

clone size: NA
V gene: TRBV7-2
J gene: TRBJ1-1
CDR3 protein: ASSLVGGNTEAF

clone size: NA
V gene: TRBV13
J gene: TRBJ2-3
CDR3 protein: ASSAYTSGGGTDTQY

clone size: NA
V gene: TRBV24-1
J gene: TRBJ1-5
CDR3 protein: ATSRGNQPQH